This is a list of T cell receptor beta chains from one sample in a study of shared clonotypes between healthy human individuals. Repertoires were generated with immunoSEQ multiplex PCR, while TCRdb's copy carries only in-frame clones and drops some. The sample holds fewer than 1.6 million clones, approximately 98.5% seen once. The sample was naive CD4+ T cells sorted from blood. The receptors shown here come from a man in his thirties or forties in good health. Each CDR3 is given with its conserved first and last residue. The order of the fields is clone size, V gene, D gene, J gene, CDR3 DNA, CDR3 protein. D genes are given only for firm matches. Not every row has a clone size; where given, it reads once, few, many or a size class.

clone_size: .
v_call: TRBV2
d_call: .
j_call: TRBJ2-7
cdr3_nt: TGTGCCAGCAGGACTAGGGGGCACTCCTACGAGCAGTACTTC
cdr3_aa: CASRTRGHSYEQYF

clone_size: .
v_call: TRBV18
d_call: .
j_call: TRBJ2-7
cdr3_nt: TGTGCCAGCTCACCCCTCAGGTACGTCGGCGAGCAGTACTTC
cdr3_aa: CASSPLRYVGEQYF

clone_size: .
v_call: TRBV29-1
d_call: TRBD2
j_call: TRBJ2-2
cdr3_nt: TGCAGCGTTTCCCGTCTAGCGGTTAACACCGGGGAGCTGTTTTTT
cdr3_aa: CSVSRLAVNTGELFF

clone_size: .
v_call: TRBV7-9
d_call: .
j_call: TRBJ2-1
cdr3_nt: TGTGCCAGCAGCCCGCCGGGACTCTACAATGAGCAGTTCTTC
cdr3_aa: CASSPPGLYNEQFF

clone_size: .
v_call: TRBV2
d_call: .
j_call: TRBJ1-5
cdr3_nt: TGTGCCAGCATTCCAATGCAAGGCAATCAGCCCCAGCATTTT
cdr3_aa: CASIPMQGNQPQHF

clone_size: .
v_call: TRBV19
d_call: TRBD2
j_call: TRBJ2-7
cdr3_nt: TGTGCCAGTAGTATAGGGCGGGAGGGTCGCGAGCAGTACTTC
cdr3_aa: CASSIGREGREQYF

clone_size: .
v_call: TRBV29-1
d_call: TRBD1
j_call: TRBJ1-2
cdr3_nt: TGCAGCGTTACCGGGACAGCAGCTAACTATGGCTACACCTTC
cdr3_aa: CSVTGTAANYGYTF

clone_size: .
v_call: TRBV28
d_call: .
j_call: TRBJ1-2
cdr3_nt: TGTGCCAGCAGTAATAGGGGGTATGGCTACACCTTC
cdr3_aa: CASSNRGYGYTF

clone_size: .
v_call: TRBV5-1
d_call: .
j_call: TRBJ2-1
cdr3_nt: TGCGCCAGCAGCCGCGGGACTGACACTCCTAGTCTGTTCTTC
cdr3_aa: CASSRGTDTPSLFF

clone_size: .
v_call: TRBV7-8
d_call: TRBD1
j_call: TRBJ1-2
cdr3_nt: TGTGCCAGCAGCCAGACAGGGTACTATGGCTACACCTTC
cdr3_aa: CASSQTGYYGYTF

clone_size: .
v_call: TRBV7-6
d_call: TRBD2
j_call: TRBJ2-3
cdr3_nt: TGTGCCAGCAGCATACTAGCGGGAGGGATCACAGATACGCAGTATTTT
cdr3_aa: CASSILAGGITDTQYF

clone_size: .
v_call: TRBV5-5
d_call: TRBD1
j_call: TRBJ1-4
cdr3_nt: TGTGCCAGCAGCTCCGCGCCGCAGGGGGCTGTTGAAAAACTGTTTTTT
cdr3_aa: CASSSAPQGAVEKLFF

clone_size: once
v_call: TRBV5-5
d_call: TRBD1
j_call: TRBJ2-7
cdr3_nt: TGTGCCAGCAGCTTGGGACAGGGATCCTCCTACGAGCAGTACTTC
cdr3_aa: CASSLGQGSSYEQYF

clone_size: .
v_call: TRBV20-1
d_call: .
j_call: TRBJ2-2
cdr3_nt: TGCAGTGCAGTTAACACCGGGGAGCTGTTTTTT
cdr3_aa: CSAVNTGELFF

clone_size: once
v_call: TRBV27
d_call: TRBD1
j_call: TRBJ2-1
cdr3_nt: TGTGCCAGCAGTTTATTGCGGACAGGGGGGACTGAGCAGTTCTTC
cdr3_aa: CASSLLRTGGTEQFF

clone_size: .
v_call: TRBV5-1
d_call: TRBD2
j_call: TRBJ2-5
cdr3_nt: TGCGCCAGCAGCATGGGACTAGCGGGAGCGGAGACCCAGTACTTC
cdr3_aa: CASSMGLAGAETQYF

clone_size: .
v_call: TRBV4-3
d_call: .
j_call: TRBJ1-5
cdr3_nt: TGCGCCATCGTTAGGGGTCAGCCCCAGCATTTT
cdr3_aa: CAIVRGQPQHF

clone_size: .
v_call: TRBV5-1
d_call: .
j_call: TRBJ2-1
cdr3_nt: TGCGCCAGCAGCTTGCTACAGGGTACCTACAATGAGCAGTTCTTC
cdr3_aa: CASSLLQGTYNEQFF

clone_size: .
v_call: TRBV5-1
d_call: .
j_call: TRBJ2-3
cdr3_nt: TGCGCCAGCAGCTTGGCCTCGGGCTGGAGCACAGATACGCAGTATTTT
cdr3_aa: CASSLASGWSTDTQYF

clone_size: .
v_call: TRBV9
d_call: .
j_call: TRBJ2-2
cdr3_nt: TGTGCCAGCAGCGTAGACCCCTACGCCGGGGAGCTGTTTTTT
cdr3_aa: CASSVDPYAGELFF

clone_size: .
v_call: TRBV5-1
d_call: .
j_call: TRBJ1-1
cdr3_nt: TGCGCCAGCAGCTTAATGAACACTGAAGCTTTCTTT
cdr3_aa: CASSLMNTEAFF

clone_size: .
v_call: TRBV5-5
d_call: TRBD1
j_call: TRBJ2-1
cdr3_nt: TGTGCCAGCAGCTTGGACAGGGGGCGCTTGAATGAGCAGTTCTTC
cdr3_aa: CASSLDRGRLNEQFF

clone_size: .
v_call: TRBV6-1
d_call: TRBD1
j_call: TRBJ1-3
cdr3_nt: TGTGCTAGGGACAGGCGTGGAAACACCATATATTTT
cdr3_aa: CARDRRGNTIYF

clone_size: .
v_call: TRBV12-5
d_call: TRBD2
j_call: TRBJ2-1
cdr3_nt: TGTGCTAGTGGTCCGGGACTAGCGGGAGGGGGGGAGCAGTTCTTC
cdr3_aa: CASGPGLAGGGEQFF

clone_size: .
v_call: TRBV5-1
d_call: TRBD2
j_call: TRBJ2-2
cdr3_nt: TGCGCCAGCAGCCTCGGGACTAGCGCGATCACCGGGGAGCTGTTTTTT
cdr3_aa: CASSLGTSAITGELFF

clone_size: once
v_call: TRBV7-2
d_call: TRBD2
j_call: TRBJ2-1
cdr3_nt: TGTGCCAGCAGCTTAGTTGGGACTAGTTCCCACAATGAGCAGTTCTTC
cdr3_aa: CASSLVGTSSHNEQFF

clone_size: .
v_call: TRBV4-1
d_call: .
j_call: TRBJ2-1
cdr3_nt: TGCGCCAGCAGCCAAGCCGACTGGAATGAGCAGTTCTTC
cdr3_aa: CASSQADWNEQFF

clone_size: .
v_call: TRBV5-4
d_call: .
j_call: TRBJ2-3
cdr3_nt: TGTGCCAGCAGCTTTGCAGCTAGCACAGATACGCAGTATTTT
cdr3_aa: CASSFAASTDTQYF

clone_size: .
v_call: TRBV5-1
d_call: .
j_call: TRBJ2-7
cdr3_nt: TGCGCCAGCAGCTCCCACCCAGCACCAGCGGACTACGAGCAGTACTTC
cdr3_aa: CASSSHPAPADYEQYF

clone_size: .
v_call: TRBV29-1
d_call: TRBD1
j_call: TRBJ1-2
cdr3_nt: TGCAGCGTTGGGGACAGAGCTAACTATGGCTACACCTTC
cdr3_aa: CSVGDRANYGYTF

clone_size: .
v_call: TRBV27
d_call: TRBD1
j_call: TRBJ2-7
cdr3_nt: TGTGCCAGCAGCATAAGGACAGGGTACGAGCAGTACTTC
cdr3_aa: CASSIRTGYEQYF

clone_size: .
v_call: TRBV14
d_call: .
j_call: TRBJ2-7
cdr3_nt: TGTGCCAGCAGCCCAGATTGGACAGCGTCCTACTCCTACGAGCAGTACTTC
cdr3_aa: CASSPDWTASYSYEQYF

clone_size: .
v_call: TRBV5-1
d_call: .
j_call: TRBJ2-1
cdr3_nt: TGCGCCAGCAGCCCAGGCAGCTCCTACAATGAGCAGTTCTTC
cdr3_aa: CASSPGSSYNEQFF

clone_size: .
v_call: TRBV29-1
d_call: TRBD2
j_call: TRBJ2-3
cdr3_nt: TGCAGCGTGACCCCCCCTAGCGGGAGAACAGATACGCAGTATTTT
cdr3_aa: CSVTPPSGRTDTQYF

clone_size: .
v_call: TRBV4-3
d_call: .
j_call: TRBJ2-3
cdr3_nt: TGCGCCAGCAGCCAAGATTCAGTAGATACGCAGTATTTT
cdr3_aa: CASSQDSVDTQYF

clone_size: .
v_call: TRBV5-1
d_call: TRBD2
j_call: TRBJ2-1
cdr3_nt: TGCGCCAGCAGCCCCCGCGTTGCGAGCGGGATTACCTACAATGAGCAGTTCTTC
cdr3_aa: CASSPRVASGITYNEQFF

clone_size: .
v_call: TRBV5-5
d_call: .
j_call: TRBJ2-5
cdr3_nt: TGTGCCAGCATCACGATACCTGGCCGGGAGACCCAGTACTTC
cdr3_aa: CASITIPGRETQYF

clone_size: .
v_call: TRBV4-2
d_call: TRBD2
j_call: TRBJ2-2
cdr3_nt: TGTGCCAGCAGCCCAGGACTAGCGAGGAACACCGGGGAGCTGTTTTTT
cdr3_aa: CASSPGLARNTGELFF

clone_size: .
v_call: TRBV5-5
d_call: .
j_call: TRBJ2-7
cdr3_nt: TGTGCCAGCGCCTTAAGGCCGGAAACCTACGAGCAGTACTTC
cdr3_aa: CASALRPETYEQYF

clone_size: .
v_call: TRBV7-9
d_call: TRBD2
j_call: TRBJ2-1
cdr3_nt: TGTGCCAGCAGCTTTACTAGCGATTATAACAATGAGCAGTTCTTC
cdr3_aa: CASSFTSDYNNEQFF

clone_size: .
v_call: TRBV9
d_call: .
j_call: TRBJ2-1
cdr3_nt: TGTGCCAGCAGCCCCCGCCGGGACGCCGCTACCCAGCGGTTCTTC
cdr3_aa: CASSPRRDAATQRFF

clone_size: .
v_call: TRBV20-1
d_call: .
j_call: TRBJ2-3
cdr3_nt: TGCAGTGTTCTAGCAGGGATTGAGTATTTT
cdr3_aa: CSVLAGIEYF

clone_size: .
v_call: TRBV5-4
d_call: .
j_call: TRBJ1-2
cdr3_nt: TGTGCCAGCAGTTCTGCAACAGGGAACTACTATGGCTACACCTTC
cdr3_aa: CASSSATGNYYGYTF

clone_size: .
v_call: TRBV11-2
d_call: .
j_call: TRBJ1-1
cdr3_nt: TGTGCCAGCAGCTTATTTCTTGAAGCTTTCTTT
cdr3_aa: CASSLFLEAFF

clone_size: .
v_call: TRBV4-1
d_call: .
j_call: TRBJ2-3
cdr3_nt: TGCGCCAGCAGTCCAAGATCGGGCACAGATACGCAGTATTTT
cdr3_aa: CASSPRSGTDTQYF

clone_size: .
v_call: TRBV7-9
d_call: TRBD1
j_call: TRBJ2-5
cdr3_nt: TGTGCCAGCAGCTTAGATGGGACAGGGCTTTTTGGGACCCAGTACTTC
cdr3_aa: CASSLDGTGLFGTQYF